The present entry profiles one T cell receptor (beta chain) with its context. Its antigen is as yet unknown. The data belong to a study of T cells expressing NK-cell markers. Findings and limits, study-wide: HCMV specificity was not established for the expanded NKG2C+ T cell clones. Dominant NKG2C+ clonotypes were found to form roughly 1.0-7.5% of CD8+ T cells in several donors.

This CDR3 contains 11 residues. Germline values: CDR1 LNHDA, CDR2 SQIVND (reference sequence). TCRdb re-called the 5' RACE reads, yielding one record per CDR3 amino acid sequence without DNA. This sample's table has some 450,000 distinct CDR3 sequences. The sequence came from a woman aged 18 to 69 in good health. The chain couples TRBV19 to TRBJ2-2. The sequenced material came from blood T cells: a sorted CD56 or NKG2C T cell subset, CD4+ or CD8+ T cells, or bulk PBMC T cells (not recorded which). The chain's CDR3 is CASRDTGELFF.